This is a list of T cell receptor beta chains from one sample in a study of T cell responses to AZD1222 COVID-19 vaccine. Assay: immunoSEQ multiplex PCR; the TCRdb copy retains only in-frame clones and omits some. The sample lists about 130,000 clones; 75% to 90% were seen once. Material: peripheral blood, obtained on day 0 of AZD1222 vaccination. These receptors were collected from an adult in good health. CDR3s include the opening cysteine and the closing phenylalanine or tryptophan. The D gene is left open where the match is weak. Clone size is given for some rows only: seen once, a few or many times, or a class if the clone is expanded.

>TRBJ1-2|TRBV5-1|TRBD1|NA
CASSLELDRRGYGYTF
TGCGCCAGCAGCTTGGAGCTGGACAGGAGGGGCTATGGCTACACCTTC
>TRBJ2-7|TRBV5-1|TRBD1|NA
CASSLEGASFYEQYF
TGCGCCAGCAGCTTGGAGGGGGCGAGTTTCTACGAGCAGTACTTC
>TRBJ2-3|TRBV4-1|TRBD2|few
CASSQGEGSPDTQYF
TGCGCCAGCAGCCAAGGGGAGGGTAGCCCAGATACGCAGTATTTT
>TRBJ1-5|TRBV9|NA|NA
CASSVEGQPDQPQHF
TGTGCCAGCAGCGTAGAAGGCCAGCCAGATCAGCCCCAGCATTTT
>TRBJ1-1|TRBV12-3/TRBV12-4|NA|NA
CASSLEPLAEAFF
TGTGCCAGCAGTTTAGAGCCTTTGGCAGAAGCTTTCTTT
>TRBJ1-5|TRBV27|NA|NA
CASSFRENQPQHF
TGTGCCAGCAGTTTTCGGGAGAATCAGCCCCAGCATTTT
>TRBJ2-2|TRBV5-1|TRBD1|NA
CASSLYDRGLRVGTAGELFF
TGCGCCAGCAGCCTATATGACAGGGGGCTGAGGGTCGGGACGGCCGGGGAGCTGTTTTTT
>TRBJ2-7|TRBV11-2|TRBD1|once
CASSLLQGFSYEQYF
TGTGCCAGCAGCTTACTACAGGGGTTTTCCTACGAGCAGTACTTC
>TRBJ1-6|TRBV30|TRBD1|few
CAWSGTGQPNSPLHF
TGTGCCTGGAGCGGGACGGGACAGCCAAATTCACCCCTCCACTTT
>TRBJ1-1|TRBV27|TRBD1|NA
CASSPPDRITEAFF
TGTGCCAGCAGTCCCCCGGACAGGATAACTGAAGCTTTCTTT
>TRBJ2-1|TRBV5-5|NA|few
CASSPDLAKGRNEQFF
TGTGCCAGCAGCCCGGATCTAGCGAAGGGACGGAATGAGCAGTTCTTC
>TRBJ1-2|TRBV28|NA|once
CASSGDGQLKYTF
TGTGCCAGCAGCGGAGACGGACAGCTTAAGTACACCTTC
>TRBJ2-5|TRBV2|NA|NA
CASSEVGLETQYF
TGTGCCAGCAGTGAAGTGGGACTAGAGACCCAGTACTTC
>TRBJ2-7|TRBV4-1|NA|NA
CASSLPRTIGESYEQYF
TGCGCCAGCAGCCTCCCCCGGACAATTGGCGAATCCTACGAGCAGTACTTC
>TRBJ1-1|TRBV5-1|NA|NA
CASSPGGGYKAEAFF
TGCGCCAGCAGCCCTGGAGGGGGGTATAAGGCTGAAGCTTTCTTT
>TRBJ2-3|TRBV5-1|TRBD1|NA
CASSSLRDSGVTDTQYF
TGCGCCAGCAGCTCCCTCCGGGACAGTGGTGTCACAGATACGCAGTATTTT
>TRBJ1-1|TRBV28|TRBD1|once
CASSRTGGSWTEAFF
TGTGCCAGCAGCCGGACAGGGGGCTCATGGACTGAAGCTTTCTTT
>TRBJ1-1|TRBV30|NA|NA
CAWSRGGREVAEAFF
TGTGCCTGGAGTAGAGGGGGACGGGAAGTGGCTGAAGCTTTCTTT
>TRBJ2-5|TRBV11-2|NA|NA
CASSLGGGGHQETQYF
TGTGCCAGCAGCTTAGGAGGAGGGGGGCACCAAGAGACCCAGTACTTC
>TRBJ1-6|TRBV9|NA|NA
CASSDEGSPLHF
TGTGCCAGCAGTGACGAGGGTTCACCCCTCCACTTT
>TRBJ1-2|TRBV30|TRBD1|NA
CAGLGQGAYGYTF
TGTGCCGGCTTGGGACAGGGGGCGTATGGCTACACCTTC
>TRBJ1-2|TRBV3-1/TRBV3-2|NA|NA
CASSQGGYGYTF
TGTGCCAGCAGTCAGGGAGGCTATGGCTACACCTTC
>TRBJ1-5|TRBV7-2|TRBD1|NA
CASNQGQGARPQHF
TGTGCCAGCAACCAAGGACAGGGGGCGCGGCCCCAGCATTTT
>TRBJ2-7|TRBV3-1/TRBV3-2|NA|NA
CASSHGSYEQYF
TGTGCCAGCAGCCACGGAAGCTACGAGCAGTACTTC
>TRBJ2-7|TRBV6-5|TRBD1|NA
CASSLDRVSAYEQYF
TGTGCCAGCAGCCTCGACAGGGTTTCCGCCTACGAGCAGTACTTC
>TRBJ2-7|TRBV5-1|NA|NA
CASSRTAVGEQYF
TGCGCCAGCAGCCGGACGGCCGTGGGCGAGCAGTACTTC
>TRBJ1-2|TRBV19|NA|NA
CASSTRIRGYTF
TGTGCCAGTAGCACAAGAATCCGGGGCTACACCTTC
>TRBJ1-5|TRBV28|NA|NA
CASSLSRTHQPQHF
TGTGCCAGCAGTTTATCGAGGACCCATCAGCCCCAGCATTTT
>TRBJ1-6|TRBV9|NA|NA
CASSVGGNSPLHF
TGTGCCAGCAGCGTAGGGGGCAATTCACCCCTCCACTTT
>TRBJ1-6|TRBV5-4|NA|NA
CASSKDRALNSPLHF
TGTGCCAGCAGCAAGGACAGAGCTTTAAATTCACCCCTCCACTTT
>TRBJ1-1|TRBV18|NA|NA
CASSPMGGAEAFF
TGTGCCAGCTCACCAATGGGGGGAGCTGAAGCTTTCTTT
>TRBJ1-2|TRBV28|NA|NA
CATEFPPGGWNYGYTF
TGTGCCACCGAGTTCCCCCCGGGAGGGTGGAACTATGGCTACACCTTC
>TRBJ1-2|TRBV7-2|NA|once
CASSFGDTF
TGTGCCAGCAGCTTCGGGGACACCTTC
>TRBJ2-3|TRBV5-1|TRBD1|NA
CASSWAPGQGTSTDTQYF
TGCGCCAGCAGCTGGGCCCCCGGACAGGGGACTAGCACAGATACGCAGTATTTT
>TRBJ2-7|TRBV7-9|NA|NA
CASSLGERPRGEQYF
TGTGCCAGCAGCTTAGGGGAGCGCCCCCGCGGCGAGCAGTACTTC
>TRBJ2-5|TRBV6-5|NA|few
CASSPTHGKWETQYF
TGTGCCAGCAGCCCAACGCACGGGAAGTGGGAGACCCAGTACTTC
>TRBJ1-1|TRBV30|TRBD1|NA
CAWSVWGTGNTEAFF
TGTGCCTGGAGTGTATGGGGGACAGGCAACACTGAAGCTTTCTTT
>TRBJ2-7|TRBV21-1|NA|once
CASSEDRGNYYEQYF
TGTGCCAGCAGCGAAGACAGGGGAAACTACTACGAGCAGTACTTC
>TRBJ1-2|TRBV6-5|NA|NA
CASSRDFYGYTF
TGTGCCAGCAGCCGGGACTTTTATGGCTACACCTTC
>TRBJ1-6|TRBV5-1|NA|NA
CATSPRDSYNSPLHF
TGCGCCACCAGTCCTCGGGACTCCTATAATTCACCCCTCCACTTT
>TRBJ1-1|TRBV6-5|TRBD1|NA
CASNSRQGLNTEAFF
TGTGCCAGCAACTCCAGACAGGGACTTAACACTGAAGCTTTCTTT
>TRBJ2-3|TRBV7-2|NA|NA
CASSLGLGDTQYF
TGTGCCAGCAGCTTAGGACTTGGGGATACGCAGTATTTT